The TCR beta chain described here comes from a study of T cell responses to AZD1222 COVID-19 vaccine. Comment on this clone: Antigen: not known.

Some clones are missing from TCRdb's copy, which holds only in-frame ones; the method was immunoSEQ multiplex PCR. The table includes 150,000 or so clones, 85% to 95% detected once. The study, taken as a whole, reports: When two AZD1222 doses had been given, Spike-specific TCR breadth and depth rose. CD4 TCRs covered the whole spike, strongest at regions 160-218 and 743-854. After the peak T cell response, and only then, were repertoires sampled. The donor cohort was predominantly white British with a female majority, and clonal diversity may have been underestimated.

Looked up from germline, CDR1 is KGHSH and CDR2 is LQKENI. The CDR3 loop spans 13 amino acids. J lost 3 bases, V lost 4 bases, and 2 bases had no gene match. The sample here was peripheral blood, taken 28 days after the second AZD1222 dose. V usage is TRBV18 and J usage is TRBJ1-1; 7 nucleotides match TRBD1. The TCR comes from an adult who received the AZD1222 COVID-19 vaccine. The CDR3 nucleotides are TGTGCCAGCTCACGCACAGGGGACACTGAAGCTTTCTTT. It translates to CASSRTGDTEAFF.